Sequencing of this TCR beta chain was carried out in a study of regulatory dendritic cells for organ transplantation. The sample holds one count of this clone. Antigen unknown. Libraries were prepared by immunoSEQ multiplex PCR; TCRdb keeps only in-frame clonotypes and omits some of them. The sample shows over 10,000 clones, roughly 86% of them seen only once. Sorted subsets were CFSE-labeled and cultured approximately 5 days with allogeneic dendritic cells. The germline gives CDR1 SGHAT, CDR2 FQDESV (reference sequence). The CDR3 spans 15 residues. V was shortened by 5 bases and J by 2 bases, with 14 bases between the two germline ends.

Sequencing used naive CD8+ T cells from blood cultured with regulatory dendritic cells. As to subset: CD45RA+ naive T cells. The chain couples TRBV11-1 to TRBJ2-3; D is ambiguous. The receptor's source is a human donor in good health. The CDR3 here is CASSPVLELTDTQYF. DNA for the CDR3: TGTGCCAGCAGCCCAGTCCTAGAGCTCACAGATACGCAGTATTTT.